These T cell receptor beta chains were read from a single sample in a study of post-analysis software for immune sequencing data. TCRdb used MiXCR to reprocess the PCR reads, holding one entry per CDR3 protein. There are 750,000 to 950,000 distinct CDR3 sequences in the sample; 53% occur only once, and around 4.5% lies in the top ten. The sample comprised blood. The receptors originated from a girl aged 10-17 years with multiple sclerosis. Both conserved end residues are part of each CDR3. Size is omitted from some rows. Given values are once, few, many or a class for expanded clones.

clone size	CDR3 length	V gene	CDR3 protein
NA	15	TRBV5-1	CASSPRTGVVTEAFF
NA	14	TRBV5-1	CASSSGQGFDEQFF
NA	16	TRBV2	CASSHAPGQGQETQYF
NA	13	TRBV29-1	CSVDRRQNTEAFF
NA	15	TRBV7-9	CASSSPGNHRNIQYF
once	16	TRBV7-2	CASSLYRTTGWIGYTF
few	13	TRBV20-1	CSAAPVVGGEQYF
NA	17	TRBV4-1	CASSQDLQGRASYEQYF
NA	15	TRBV7-2	CASSLDRVDNQPQHF
few	12	TRBV20-1	CSARVLQETQYF
many	12	TRBV5-1	CASSLNQETQYF
NA	15	TRBV5-1	CASSSSGTGVETQYF
once	17	TRBV15	CATSTWDSLSGANVLTF
few	15	TRBV20-1	CSAILRQGWADTQYF
NA	14	TRBV9	CANSSGGTKNIQYF
NA	12	TRBV29-1	CSVWCSNYEQYF
NA	18	TRBV10-3	CAIRPIAGGPTSTDTQYF
NA	16	TRBV7-9	CASSLDPGQGGNEQFF
few	17	TRBV5-1	CASSSLTSGTVNNEQFF
once	14	TRBV12-5	CASGLTQSNQPQHF
once	11	TRBV29-1	CSSRGGTEAFF
NA	17	TRBV11-1	CASSPERGTGLYNEQFF
once	13	TRBV6-6	CASRSGQGRGYTF
NA	13	TRBV29-1	CSVNRDRGVSYTF
once	13	TRBV29-1	CSVASVLAGIIHF
NA	16	TRBV9	CASSLFGTGTYNEQFF
few	15	TRBV7-3	CASSLVPGGQETQYF
NA	13	TRBV7-2	CASSLDPQGEQYF
NA	16	TRBV3-1	CASRRTGGALQETQYF
few	15	TRBV7-9	CASSLGDPLQETQYF
few	14	TRBV27	CASSFIGLGNEQFF
NA	14	TRBV2	CASRAGTGGETQYF
NA	13	TRBV29-1	CSAQGGGPETQYF
NA	16	TRBV7-2	CASSRQGRGKGYEQYF
NA	15	TRBV10-3	CAISTGTGDTDTQYF
NA	16	TRBV6-1	CASIFWGDGSNQPQHF
NA	17	TRBV11-1	CASSSRTGGSYAYEQYF
NA	14	TRBV28	CASSRDRVRDGYTF
NA	14	TRBV7-8	CASSLGREGDTQYF
NA	12	TRBV11-2	CASTRGGTEAFF
NA	15	TRBV12-3/TRBV12-4	CASNTRGRGENIQYF